This paragraph covers one T cell receptor (beta chain) sequence. Its antigen is unidentified. The sample is drawn from a study of T cells after yellow fever vaccination. Study observations and caveats: Reappearance after the booster was observed for most primary-vaccination clones (roughly 97% CD4, about 86% CD8).

Unmatched junction bases numbered 1, after V lost 2 bases and J lost 3 bases. CDR1 and CDR2 (germline): SGHNT, YYREEE (reference sequence). The CDR3 consists of 13 residues. 5'RACE template switching generated TCR cDNA, adding a universal primer site and UMIs. From the 5' RACE reads, TCRdb called clonotypes with MiXCR, one entry per CDR3 protein. The repertoire holds 100,000 to 150,000 distinct CDR3 sequences, with almost 9% as singletons. Material: CD8+ T cells sorted from PBMCs, obtained on the day of the yellow fever booster vaccination. V and J are TRBV5-4 and TRBJ2-7; 8 nucleotides match TRBD2. This receptor was taken from a man between 18 and 29 years old who received the YFV17D yellow fever vaccine. The CDR3 region has the DNA TGTGCCAGCAGCTTCAGCGGGAGCTACGAGCAGTACGTC. It is translated as CASSFSGSYEQYV.